One sample yielded the 20 T cell receptor beta chains listed below, sequenced in a study of regulatory T cells in long-lasting Graves disease. To make TCR beta libraries, researchers used iRepertoire HTBI primers and Arm-PCR of CDR3 regions. MiXCR was run by TCRdb on the multiplex PCR reads, yielding one entry per CDR3 protein. Among about 470,000 distinct CDR3 sequences listed, less than 25% were seen once. Time point defined: persistent/refractory GD, antithyroid drugs over 5 years with positive TRAb. The TCR library was prepared using RNA isolated from PBMCs. Material: peripheral blood mononuclear cells (PBMCs), obtained when the disease was refractory, from a patient treated with antithyroid drugs. The receptors here all came from a female donor with Graves disease.

This clonotype has only a few counts. The chain has TRBV6-4 and TRBJ2-2, with a weak D call TRBD1 (6 bases). Trimming shortened V by 3 bases and J by 6 bases, and 11 bases separated the two germline ends. Germline V lookup: CDR1 MRHNA, CDR2 SNTAGT. The CDR3 is made up of 14 amino acids. For the CDR3, the DNA is TGTGCCAGCAGTGAAGCAGGGGTCCCCGGGGAGCTGTTTTTT. Amino acids: CASSEAGVPGELFF.

The V call is TRBV29-1, the J call TRBJ2-7; D is ambiguous. This CDR3 has 12 residues. Trimming cost V 5 bases and J 1 base, with 9 bases left between them. Germline V gives CDR1 SQVTM, CDR2 ANQGSEA. The CDR3 spells CSVLVDSYEQYF. In nucleotides, the CDR3 is TGCAGCGTTTTGGTAGATTCCTACGAGCAGTACTTC.

The V and J genes are TRBV19 and TRBJ2-7, with 7 bases fitting TRBD2. This CDR3 contains 15 residues. V shed 3 bases and J 0 bases; nucleotides not matched to a gene: 5. CDR1 is LNHDA, CDR2 SQIVND, per germline (reference sequence). Here the CDR3 reads CASSISGLSSYEQYF. The CDR3 DNA follows: TGTGCCAGTAGTATCTCGGGACTAAGCTCCTACGAGCAGTACTTC.

The gene calls are TRBV27 and TRBJ2-6; 11 bases are shared with TRBD1. The junction had 12 bases not matched to a gene; V was cut back by 8 bases and J by 3 bases. Germline CDR1 and CDR2: MNHEY and SMNVEV (reference sequence). The CDR3 consists of 18 residues. The CDR3, as DNA: TGTGCCAGCGAGGGAGCTTCCGGGACAGGGGGTGGGGCCAACGTCCTGACTTTC. It yields the protein CASEGASGTGGGANVLTF.

This clonotype has a count of ten or more. The V call is TRBV20-1, the J call TRBJ2-5; D uncertain. The CDR3 spans 15 residues. With 4 bases removed from V and 1 base from J, the gap between germline ends came to 16 bases. Per germline, CDR1 DFQATT and CDR2 SNEGSKA (reference sequence). CDR3 DNA: TGCAGTGCTATGGCCCCTCTCGAGGTCCAAGAGACCCAGTACTTC. This encodes CSAMAPLEVQETQYF.

This rearrangement joins TRBV10-3 to TRBJ2-2; D is perhaps TRBD2 (5 bases). This CDR3 comprises 12 residues. V was shortened by 9 bases and J by 6 bases, with 11 bases between the two germline ends. Per the germline V gene, CDR1 is ENHRY and CDR2 is SYGVKD. The CDR3 protein is CAMSGLAGELFF. DNA of the CDR3: TGTGCCATGTCGGGGTTGGCCGGGGAGCTGTTTTTT.

The chain employs TRBV7-6 and TRBJ1-3, with D hard to call. Between the trimmed V and J ends, which lost 4 bases and 0 bases, there was a span of 13 bases. CDR3 size: 16 residues. Germline values: CDR1 SGHVS, CDR2 FNYEAQ. The CDR3 is CASSSNRLRSGNTIYF. The CDR3 DNA is TGTGCCAGCAGCTCAAACCGACTGCGCTCTGGAAACACCATATATTTT.

This clonotype was found a few times. The J gene is TRBJ1-1, the V gene TRBV19, with D uncertain. V lost 9 bases and J 5 bases, leaving 16 bases between the germline ends. The CDR3 totals 13 residues. Germline V lookup: CDR1 LNHDA, CDR2 SQIVND (reference sequence). Here the CDR3 DNA reads TGTGCCAGCCGAGCAGTGTTATGGACTGAAGCTTTCTTT. Translated, it gives CASRAVLWTEAFF. Filled out from reference TRBV19 and TRBJ1-1, the complete variable domain reads DGGITQSPKYLFRKEGQNVTLSCEQNLNHDAMYWYRQDPGQGLRLIYYSQIVNDFQKGDIAEGYSVSREKKESFPLTVTSAQKNPTAFYLCASRAVLWTEAFFGQGTRLTVV.

J is TRBJ2-5 and V is TRBV11-2; D unclear. The CDR3 consists of 13 residues. The germline V and J ends were trimmed by 5 bases and 2 bases, with 9 bases remaining between them. Germline lookup yields CDR1 SGHAT and CDR2 FQNNGV. The CDR3 loop reads CASSDVFQETQYF. The CDR3 nucleotides read TGTGCCAGCAGCGATGTGTTTCAAGAGACCCAGTACTTC. The variable domain in full, completed from reference TRBV11-2 and TRBJ2-5, reads EAGVAQSPRYKIIEKRQSVAFWCNPISGHATLYWYQQILGQGPKLLIQFQNNGVVDDSQLPKDRFSAERLKGVDSTLKIQPAKLEDSAVYLCASSDVFQETQYFGPGTRLLVL.

In this sample, this clonotype turned up many times. The gene calls are TRBV10-3 and TRBJ2-5; 14 nucleotides agree with TRBD2. With 4 bases clipped from V and 4 bases from J, the junction kept 2 bases outside the gene matches. Germline V gene lookup returns CDR1 ENHRY and CDR2 SYGVKD. This CDR3 has 15 residues. The DNA of the CDR3 is TGTGCCATCAGTGCGACTAGCGGGAGGGGAGAGACCCAGTACTTC. Translating gives CAISATSGRGETQYF.

This clonotype was picked up many times. The rearrangement uses TRBV2 and TRBJ2-7, with TRBD1 matching over 7 bases. This CDR3 spans 12 amino acids. CDR1 and CDR2 (germline): SNHLY, FYNNEI. Germline trimming cut 7 bases from V and 2 bases from J; bases unmatched to any gene: 2. This CDR3 reads CASNRGTYEQYF. The CDR3 coding sequence is TGTGCCAGCAACAGGGGTACCTACGAGCAGTACTTC.

This chain joins TRBV20-1 and TRBJ2-7; 7 positions match TRBD2. CDR1 DFQATT and CDR2 SNEGSKA come from the germline V gene (reference sequence). The J segment lost 3 bases and the V segment lost 5 bases, leaving 10 bases of the junction unmatched. CDR3 length: 14 residues. The chain's CDR3 is CSAVPGLVVYEQYF. DNA for the CDR3: TGCAGTGCTGTACCTGGACTAGTTGTCTACGAGCAGTACTTC.

The table lists this clonotype with many counts. This chain links TRBV6-1 with TRBJ1-1; D is unresolved. Trimming took 4 bases from V and 10 from J, leaving 16 bases between them. From germline, CDR1 is MNHNS and CDR2 SASEGT. The CDR3 runs to 13 residues. The CDR3 is CASSGRVEGPAFF. The CDR3 DNA sequence: TGTGCCAGCAGTGGGCGGGTAGAAGGCCCAGCTTTCTTT.

This clonotype has at least ten counts. The chain combines TRBV28 with TRBJ1-2; unclear D gene. Trimming removed 7 bases from V and 4 bases from J, with 16 bases in between. Germline assignment: CDR1 MDHEN and CDR2 SYDVKM. The CDR3 runs to 14 residues. The CDR3 DNA sequence: TGTGCCAGCATGGCCGGAGTCGCCCCCTATGGCTACACCTTC. Residues: CASMAGVAPYGYTF.

This clonotype showed up many times. The J gene is TRBJ2-2, the V gene TRBV19, with D possibly TRBD2 on 6 matching bases. With 8 bases removed from V and 0 bases from J, the gap between germline ends came to 10 bases. The CDR3 contains 14 residues. Germline CDR1 reads LNHDA; CDR2 reads SQIVND (reference sequence). The CDR3 reads CASGSGANTGELFF. The CDR3 bases are TGTGCCAGTGGTTCGGGAGCGAACACCGGGGAGCTGTTTTTT.

CDR3 sequence (DNA): TGTGCCAGCAAGGCCGAGGGCACTTTAAGCACTGAAGCTTTCTTT. Amino acid sequence: CASKAEGTLSTEAFF. The rearrangement links TRBV18 to TRBJ1-1, with D unresolved. With 8 bases removed from V and 4 bases from J, the gap between germline ends came to 20 bases. The CDR3 extends over 15 amino acids. Germline V gene sequence: CDR1 KGHSH, CDR2 LQKENI.

The chain recombines TRBV7-2 with TRBJ2-2, with D perhaps TRBD1 (6 bases). Trimming stripped 6 bases from V and 6 bases from J, with 17 bases between. Germline V CDR1 and CDR2: SGHTA, FQGNSA. This CDR3 spans 15 amino acids. The CDR3 DNA sequence: TGTGCCAGCAGTTCAGGACCAGGGGATCCCGGGGAGCTGTTTTTT. Protein: CASSSGPGDPGELFF.

This clonotype has at least ten counts. CDR3: CASSYSPGQGNTEAFF. CDR3 coding DNA: TGTGCCAGCAGTTACTCGCCGGGACAGGGGAACACTGAAGCTTTCTTT. This sequence joins TRBV6-5 and TRBJ1-1; 9 bases fit TRBD1. Trimming at V came to 0 bases and at J to 1 base, leaving 3 bases not matched to a gene. CDR3 length: 16 amino acids. Germline assignment: CDR1 MNHEY and CDR2 SVGAGI.

This clonotype was observed at least ten times. The chain links TRBV13 to TRBJ1-1; D call uncertain. V lost 4 bases to trimming and J lost 6 bases, with 9 bases between them. The CDR3 contains 12 residues. Germline V gene data show CDR1 as PRHDT and CDR2 as FYEKMQ (reference sequence). Here the CDR3 reads CASSSPLAEAFF. The CDR3 DNA reads TGTGCCAGCAGCTCCCCATTAGCTGAAGCTTTCTTT.

In its sample, this clonotype was seen a few times. The chain joins TRBV15 to TRBJ2-7, with D tentatively TRBD2 (6 bases). The germline V gene has CDR1 LNHNV and CDR2 YYDKDF (reference sequence). V was cut by 5 bases and J by 4 bases, with 18 bases left in between. This CDR3 is 15 amino acids long. The CDR3 DNA sequence: TGTGCCACCAGCCTACCGGGACTCGAGGGGTACGAGCAGTACTTC. Protein product: CATSLPGLEGYEQYF.